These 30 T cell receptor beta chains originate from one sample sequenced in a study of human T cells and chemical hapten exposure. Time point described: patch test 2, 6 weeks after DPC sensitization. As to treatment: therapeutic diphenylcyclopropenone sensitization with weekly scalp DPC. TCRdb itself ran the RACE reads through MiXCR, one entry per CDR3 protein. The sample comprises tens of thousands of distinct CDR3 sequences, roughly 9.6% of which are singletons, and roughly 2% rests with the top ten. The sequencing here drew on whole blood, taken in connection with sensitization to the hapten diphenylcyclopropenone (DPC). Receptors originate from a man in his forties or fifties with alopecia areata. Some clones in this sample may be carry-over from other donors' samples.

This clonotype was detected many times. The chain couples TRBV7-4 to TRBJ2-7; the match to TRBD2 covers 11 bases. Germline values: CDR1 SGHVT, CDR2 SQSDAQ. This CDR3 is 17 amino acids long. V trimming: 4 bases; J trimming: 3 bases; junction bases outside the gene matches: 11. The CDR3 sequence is CASSSTSGERRFYEQYV. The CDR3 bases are TGTGCCAGCAGCTCGACTAGCGGGGAGAGAAGGTTCTACGAGCAGTACGTC.

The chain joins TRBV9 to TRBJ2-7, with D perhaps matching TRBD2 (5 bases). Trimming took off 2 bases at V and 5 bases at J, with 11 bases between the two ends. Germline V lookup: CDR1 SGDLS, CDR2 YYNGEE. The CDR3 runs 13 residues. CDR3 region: CASSVGGQDEQYF. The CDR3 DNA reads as TGTGCCAGCAGCGTTGGCGGGCAGGACGAGCAGTACTTC.

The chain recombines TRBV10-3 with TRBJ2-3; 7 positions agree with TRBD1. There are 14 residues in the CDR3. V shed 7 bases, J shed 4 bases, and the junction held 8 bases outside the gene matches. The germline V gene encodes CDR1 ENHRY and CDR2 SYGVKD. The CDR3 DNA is TGTGCCATCACCCAAGGGACAGCTTCAGATACGCAGTATTTT. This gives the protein CAITQGTASDTQYF.

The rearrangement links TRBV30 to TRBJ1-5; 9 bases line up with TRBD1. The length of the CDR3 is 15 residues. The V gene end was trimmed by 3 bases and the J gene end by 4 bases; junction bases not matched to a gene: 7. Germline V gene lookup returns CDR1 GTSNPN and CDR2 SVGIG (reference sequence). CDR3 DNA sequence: TGTGCCTGGAGCCCAAACGGACAGGGGAATCAGCCCCAGCATTTT. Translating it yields CAWSPNGQGNQPQHF.

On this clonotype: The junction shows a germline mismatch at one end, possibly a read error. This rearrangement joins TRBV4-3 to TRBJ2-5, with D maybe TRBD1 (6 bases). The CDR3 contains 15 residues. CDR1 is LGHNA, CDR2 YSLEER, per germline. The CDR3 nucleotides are TGTGCCAGCAGCCAAGAATTACAGGGATCCAGGGCCCAGTACTTC. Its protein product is CASSQELQGSRAQYF.

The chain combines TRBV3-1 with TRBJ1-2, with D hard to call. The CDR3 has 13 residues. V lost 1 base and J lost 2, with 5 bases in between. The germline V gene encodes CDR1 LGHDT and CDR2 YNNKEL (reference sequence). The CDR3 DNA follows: TGTGCCAGCAGCCAAGCCGGGAACTATGGCTACACCTTC. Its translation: CASSQAGNYGYTF.

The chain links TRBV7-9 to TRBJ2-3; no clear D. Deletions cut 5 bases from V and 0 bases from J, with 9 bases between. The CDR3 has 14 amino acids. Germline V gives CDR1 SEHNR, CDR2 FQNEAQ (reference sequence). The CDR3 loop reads CASSPPPSTDTQYF. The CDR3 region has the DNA TGTGCCAGCAGCCCCCCGCCTAGCACAGATACGCAGTATTTT.

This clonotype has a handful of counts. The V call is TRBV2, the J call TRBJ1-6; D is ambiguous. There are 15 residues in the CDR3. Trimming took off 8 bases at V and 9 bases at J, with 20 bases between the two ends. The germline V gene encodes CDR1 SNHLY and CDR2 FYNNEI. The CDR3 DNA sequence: TGTGCCAGCCTTAGCAGTGGGGTCTTTATTTCACCCCTCCACTTT. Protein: CASLSSGVFISPLHF. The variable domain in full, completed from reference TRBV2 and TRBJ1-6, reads EPEVTQTPSHQVTQMGQEVILRCVPISNHLYFYWYRQILGQKVEFLVSFYNNEISEKSEIFDDQFSVERPDGSNFTLKIRSTKLEDSAMYFCASLSSGVFISPLHFGNGTRLTVT.

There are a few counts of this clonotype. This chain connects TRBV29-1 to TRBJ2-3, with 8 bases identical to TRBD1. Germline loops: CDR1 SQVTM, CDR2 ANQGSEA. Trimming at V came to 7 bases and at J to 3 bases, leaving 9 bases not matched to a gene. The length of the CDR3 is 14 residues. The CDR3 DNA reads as TGCAGCGCCGAGATGGACAGGGCGACAGATACGCAGTATTTT. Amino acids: CSAEMDRATDTQYF.

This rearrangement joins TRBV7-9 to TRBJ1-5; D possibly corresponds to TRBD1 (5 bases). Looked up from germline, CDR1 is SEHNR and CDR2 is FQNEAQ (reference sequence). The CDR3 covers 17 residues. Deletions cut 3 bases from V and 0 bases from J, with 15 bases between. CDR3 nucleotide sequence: TGTGCCAGCAGCTTCCTAAGGACACAATATAGCAATCAGCCCCAGCATTTT. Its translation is CASSFLRTQYSNQPQHF.

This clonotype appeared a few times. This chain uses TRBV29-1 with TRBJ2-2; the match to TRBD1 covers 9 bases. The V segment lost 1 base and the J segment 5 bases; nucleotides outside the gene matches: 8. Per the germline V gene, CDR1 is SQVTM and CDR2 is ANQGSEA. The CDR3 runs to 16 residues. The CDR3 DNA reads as TGCAGCGTTGAAGGGGACAGGGAACGAGGGACCGGGGAGCTGTTTTTT. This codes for CSVEGDRERGTGELFF.

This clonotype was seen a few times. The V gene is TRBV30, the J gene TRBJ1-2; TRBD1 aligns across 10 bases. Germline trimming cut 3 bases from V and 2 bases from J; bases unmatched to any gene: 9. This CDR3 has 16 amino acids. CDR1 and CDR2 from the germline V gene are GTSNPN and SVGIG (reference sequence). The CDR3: CAWRSRQGAGNYGYTF. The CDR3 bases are TGTGCCTGGAGGTCTCGACAGGGGGCAGGAAACTATGGCTACACCTTC.

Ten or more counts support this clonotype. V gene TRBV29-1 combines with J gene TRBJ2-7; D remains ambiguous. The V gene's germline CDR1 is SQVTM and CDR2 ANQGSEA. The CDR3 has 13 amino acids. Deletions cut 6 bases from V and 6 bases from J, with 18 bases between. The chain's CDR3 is CSVAVPYPGEQYV. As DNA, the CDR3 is TGCAGCGTCGCCGTTCCCTATCCCGGCGAGCAGTACGTC.

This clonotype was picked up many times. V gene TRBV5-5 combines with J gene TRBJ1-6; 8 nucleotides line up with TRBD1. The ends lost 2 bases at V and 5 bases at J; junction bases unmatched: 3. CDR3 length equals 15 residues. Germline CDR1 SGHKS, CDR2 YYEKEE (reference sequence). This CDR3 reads CASSLSGGDNSPLHF. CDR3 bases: TGTGCCAGCAGCTTATCAGGGGGCGATAATTCACCCCTCCACTTT.

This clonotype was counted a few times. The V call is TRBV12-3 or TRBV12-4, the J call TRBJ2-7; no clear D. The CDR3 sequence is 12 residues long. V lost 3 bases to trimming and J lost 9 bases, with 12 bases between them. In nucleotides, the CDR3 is TGTGCCAGCAGTTTCCATCTAGGCTTGCAGTACGTC. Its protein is CASSFHLGLQYV.

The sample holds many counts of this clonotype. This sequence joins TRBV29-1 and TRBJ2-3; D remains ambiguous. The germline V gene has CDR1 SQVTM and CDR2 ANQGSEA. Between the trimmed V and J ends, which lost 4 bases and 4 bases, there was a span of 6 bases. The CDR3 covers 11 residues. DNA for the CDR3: TGCAGCGTTGCCGTTTCAGATACGCAGTATTTT. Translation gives CSVAVSDTQYF.

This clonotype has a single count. The chain's CDR3 is CASSYNEPYEQYV. CDR3 nucleotide sequence: TGTGCCAGCAGTTATAATGAACCGTACGAGCAGTACGTC. The J gene is TRBJ2-7, the V gene TRBV6-2 or TRBV6-3; D unclear. The CDR3 runs 13 residues. V lost 3 bases and J lost 4, with 10 bases in between. The V gene's germline CDR1 is MNHEY and CDR2 SVGEGT.

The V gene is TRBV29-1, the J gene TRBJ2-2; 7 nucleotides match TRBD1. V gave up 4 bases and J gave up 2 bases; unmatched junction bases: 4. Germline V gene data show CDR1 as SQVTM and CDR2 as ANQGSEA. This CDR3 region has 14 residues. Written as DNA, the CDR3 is TGCAGCGTTGCGGGACAGACAAACACCGGGGAGCTGTTTTTT. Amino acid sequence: CSVAGQTNTGELFF.

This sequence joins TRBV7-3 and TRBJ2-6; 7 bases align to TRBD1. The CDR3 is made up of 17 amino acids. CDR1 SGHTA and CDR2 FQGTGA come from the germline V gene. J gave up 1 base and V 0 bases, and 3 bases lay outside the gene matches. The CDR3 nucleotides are TGTGCCAGCAGCTTAACGTACAGGGGTTCTGGGGCCAACGTCCTGACTTTC. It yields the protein CASSLTYRGSGANVLTF.

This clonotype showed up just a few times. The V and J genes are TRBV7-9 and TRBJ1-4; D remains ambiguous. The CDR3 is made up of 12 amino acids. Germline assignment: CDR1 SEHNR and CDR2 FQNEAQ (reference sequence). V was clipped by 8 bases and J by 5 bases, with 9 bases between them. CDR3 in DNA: TGTGCCAGCTCACCGGAGAATGAAAAACTGTTTTTT. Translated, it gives CASSPENEKLFF.

Here the CDR3 DNA reads TGTGCCAGCAGCCAACAGGGCAATGAGCAGTTCTTC. Translating it yields CASSQQGNEQFF. J is TRBJ2-1 and V is TRBV2; D is perhaps TRBD1 (6 bases). From germline, CDR1 is SNHLY and CDR2 FYNNEI. Trimming removed 6 bases from V and 6 bases from J, with 9 bases in between. The CDR3 contains 12 residues.

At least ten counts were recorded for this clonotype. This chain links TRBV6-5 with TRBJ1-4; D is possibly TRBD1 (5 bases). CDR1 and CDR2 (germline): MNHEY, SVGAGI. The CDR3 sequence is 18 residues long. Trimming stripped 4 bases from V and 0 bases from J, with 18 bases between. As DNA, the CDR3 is TGTGCCAGCAGTTGGAGCACAGGAAATCGTGCAACTAATGAAAAACTGTTTTTT. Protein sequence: CASSWSTGNRATNEKLFF.

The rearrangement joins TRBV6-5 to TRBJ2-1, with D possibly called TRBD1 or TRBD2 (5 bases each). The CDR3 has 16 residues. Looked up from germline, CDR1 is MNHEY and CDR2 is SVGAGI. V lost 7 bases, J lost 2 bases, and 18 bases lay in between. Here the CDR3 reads CASNPTGPPAYNEQFF. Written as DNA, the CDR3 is TGTGCCAGCAACCCGACGGGGCCGCCAGCCTACAATGAGCAGTTCTTC.

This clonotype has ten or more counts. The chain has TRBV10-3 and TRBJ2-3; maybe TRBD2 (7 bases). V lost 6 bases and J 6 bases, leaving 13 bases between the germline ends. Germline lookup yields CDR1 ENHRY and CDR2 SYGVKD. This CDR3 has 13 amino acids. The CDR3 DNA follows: TGTGCCATCAGAGGGGGGGAGCTCGATACGCAGTATTTT. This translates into CAIRGGELDTQYF.

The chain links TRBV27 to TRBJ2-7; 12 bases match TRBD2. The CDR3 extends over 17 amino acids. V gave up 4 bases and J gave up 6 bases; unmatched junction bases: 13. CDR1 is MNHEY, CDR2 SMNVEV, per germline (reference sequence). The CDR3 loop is CASSSLTSGSVYAEQYV. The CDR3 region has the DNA TGTGCCAGCAGTTCCCTGACTAGCGGGAGTGTATACGCCGAGCAGTACGTC.

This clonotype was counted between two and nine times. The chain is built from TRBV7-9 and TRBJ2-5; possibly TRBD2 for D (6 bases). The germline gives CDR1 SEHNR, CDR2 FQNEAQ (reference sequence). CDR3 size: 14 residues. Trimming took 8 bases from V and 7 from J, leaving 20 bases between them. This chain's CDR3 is CASDLGTPLGTQYF. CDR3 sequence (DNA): TGTGCCAGCGACCTCGGGACTCCCCTGGGGACCCAGTACTTC. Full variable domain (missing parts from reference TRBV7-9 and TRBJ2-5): DTGVSQNPRHKITKRGQNVTFRCDPISEHNRLYWYRQTLGQGPEFLTYFQNEAQLEKSRLLSDRFSAERPKGSFSTLEIQRTEQGDSAMYLCASDLGTPLGTQYFGPGTRLLVL.

The CDR3 sequence is CASSARVTGANVLTF. CDR3 bases: TGTGCCAGCAGCGCTAGGGTAACTGGGGCCAACGTCCTGACTTTC. The chain links TRBV7-8 to TRBJ2-6; D gene uncertain. Looked up from germline, CDR1 is SGHVS and CDR2 is FQNEAQ. V shed 5 bases and J shed 2 bases, with 10 bases lying between them. This CDR3 has 15 residues.

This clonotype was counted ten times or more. CDR3 in DNA: TGTGCCAGCATTCTTGAAACAGGGGTGGGTCAGCCCCAGCATTTT. This codes for CASILETGVGQPQHF. The rearrangement joins TRBV2 to TRBJ1-5, with TRBD1 identical over 7 bases. V was clipped by 7 bases and J by 6 bases; unmatched bases: 12. The V gene's germline CDR1 is SNHLY and CDR2 FYNNEI. The CDR3 has 15 amino acids.

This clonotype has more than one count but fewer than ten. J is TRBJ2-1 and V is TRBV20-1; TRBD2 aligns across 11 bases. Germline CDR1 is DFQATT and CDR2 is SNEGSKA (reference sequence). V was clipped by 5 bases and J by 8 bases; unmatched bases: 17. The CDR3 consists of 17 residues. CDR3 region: CSALTSGIVKEIHEQFF. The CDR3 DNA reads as TGCAGTGCTCTGACTAGCGGGATTGTTAAGGAGATACATGAGCAGTTCTTC.

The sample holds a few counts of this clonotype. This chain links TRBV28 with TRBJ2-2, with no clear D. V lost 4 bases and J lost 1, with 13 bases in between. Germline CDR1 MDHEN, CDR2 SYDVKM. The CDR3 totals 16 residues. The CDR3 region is CASSSFQKRNTGELFF. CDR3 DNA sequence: TGTGCCAGCAGTTCTTTCCAGAAGCGGAACACCGGGGAGCTGTTTTTT.